The 14 T cell receptor beta chains listed next were all sequenced from one sample in a study of blood T cell repertoires in COVID-19. This table comes from immunoSEQ multiplex PCR, and its TCRdb copy is limited to in-frame clones, with some not included. The sample shows more than 45,000 clones, roughly 87% of them seen only once. Sequences were obtained from peripheral blood. These receptors originate from a human donor in a cohort sampled during active COVID-19.

The gene calls are TRBV30 and TRBJ1-5; D might be TRBD1 (5 bases). The CDR3 covers 15 residues. Germline V gene lookup returns CDR1 GTSNPN and CDR2 SVGIG (reference sequence). V gave up 0 bases and J gave up 1 base, with 10 bases separating them. In nucleotides, the CDR3 is TGTGCCTGGAGTGTGGGGGGTAGCAGCAATCAGCCCCAGCATTTT. This encodes CAWSVGGSSNQPQHF.

The rearrangement joins TRBV3-1 (or the pseudogene TRBV3-2) to TRBJ1-1; D call uncertain. CDR1 and CDR2 (germline): LGHDT, YNNKEL (reference sequence). There are 14 residues in the CDR3. Trimming stripped 1 base from V and 1 base from J, with 7 bases between. Here the CDR3 DNA reads TGTGCCAGCAGCCAAGTCGCAGGGAACACTGAAGCTTTCTTT. Its protein is CASSQVAGNTEAFF.

The chain links TRBV5-1 to TRBJ2-7; D is perhaps TRBD2 (5 bases). CDR1 is SGHRS and CDR2 is YFSETQ in the germline V gene. V lost 2 bases, J lost 3 bases, and 12 bases lay in between. This CDR3 has 14 residues. In nucleotides, the CDR3 is TGCGCCAGCAGCTTCAGCGGTTACTACTACGAGCAGTACTTC. Its protein product is CASSFSGYYYEQYF.

The V and J genes are TRBV5-1 and TRBJ2-3, with D uncertain. The V end was cut by 4 bases, the J end by 0 bases, with 9 bases between. Germline V gives CDR1 SGHRS, CDR2 YFSETQ. The CDR3 covers 14 residues. The CDR3 DNA follows: TGCGCCAGCAGCCCTGTGTTTAGCACAGATACGCAGTATTTT. Protein sequence: CASSPVFSTDTQYF.

The chain employs TRBV27 and TRBJ2-7; TRBD2 aligns across 9 bases. Trimming took 5 bases from V and 5 from J; bases not matched to a gene: 13. The CDR3 contains 16 residues. Germline CDR1 reads MNHEY; CDR2 reads SMNVEV (reference sequence). DNA for the CDR3: TGTGCCAGCAGTCTGGGGAAGACGGGACTAGCTGACGAGCAGTACTTC. Amino acid sequence: CASSLGKTGLADEQYF.

The gene calls are TRBV18 and TRBJ1-3; D gene uncertain. The germline gives CDR1 KGHSH, CDR2 LQKENI. The ends were cut back, 2 bases at V and 0 bases at J, with 8 bases in the middle. The CDR3 extends over 15 amino acids. CDR3: CASSPAGLSGNTIYF. The CDR3 DNA reads as TGTGCCAGCTCACCAGCAGGACTCTCTGGAAACACCATATATTTT.

This CDR3 reads CASSLLSTNEKLFF. For the CDR3, the DNA is TGTGCCAGCAGTTTACTCTCAACTAATGAAAAACTGTTTTTT. The chain couples TRBV28 to TRBJ1-4; D gene uncertain. CDR3 length: 14 residues. V lost 2 bases, J lost 0 bases, and 4 bases lay in between. Germline V lookup: CDR1 MDHEN, CDR2 SYDVKM.

The rearrangement uses TRBV5-1 and TRBJ2-1; 9 bases map to TRBD2. The CDR3 sequence is 15 residues long. The germline V gene has CDR1 SGHRS and CDR2 YFSETQ. The junction had 8 bases not matched to a gene; V was cut back by 4 bases and J by 6 bases. The DNA of the CDR3 is TGCGCCAGCAGCATTAGCGGGAGCGGATTCAATGAGCAGTTCTTC. The encoded protein is CASSISGSGFNEQFF.

This chain links TRBV7-9 with TRBJ1-5; D may be TRBD1 (5 bases). Germline V gene data show CDR1 as SEHNR and CDR2 as FQNEAQ (reference sequence). The length of the CDR3 is 13 residues. Trimming shortened V by 5 bases and J by 4 bases, and 9 bases separated the two germline ends. The CDR3 DNA sequence: TGTGCCAGCAGCCCAGGGATTAATCAGCCCCAGCATTTT. It yields the protein CASSPGINQPQHF.

The CDR3 DNA is TGTGCCACCAGTGAGACTTCTAGCGGGAGCCACGAGCAGTACTTC. Protein product: CATSETSSGSHEQYF. This chain joins TRBV24-1 and TRBJ2-7, with 10 bases aligning to TRBD2. Germline V gene lookup returns CDR1 KGHDR and CDR2 SFDVKD. Germline trimming cut 4 bases from V and 5 bases from J; bases unmatched to any gene: 7. The CDR3 extends over 15 amino acids.

This chain joins TRBV4-1 and TRBJ2-1, with 7 nucleotides matching TRBD2. Germline CDR1 is MGHRA and CDR2 is YSYEKL. The J segment lost 0 bases and the V segment lost 1 base, leaving 9 bases of the junction unmatched. This CDR3 has 18 residues. The CDR3 is CASSQGLQRGSSYNEQFF. The DNA of the CDR3 is TGCGCCAGCAGCCAAGGCCTTCAGCGGGGTAGCTCCTACAATGAGCAGTTCTTC.

The rearrangement links TRBV7-8 to TRBJ1-2; no clear D gene. Germline lookup yields CDR1 SGHVS and CDR2 FQNEAQ. This CDR3 has 14 amino acids. V shed 2 bases and J shed 4 bases, with 11 bases lying between them. Written as DNA, the CDR3 is TGTGCCAGCAGCTTAAGGAGAGAGGGCTATGGCTACACCTTC. The encoded protein is CASSLRREGYGYTF.

This clone has a single count. The chain employs TRBV10-1 and TRBJ2-7, with TRBD2 identical over 7 bases. The germline CDR1 and CDR2 sequences are WNHNN and SYGVQD (reference sequence). The length of the CDR3 is 15 residues. J gave up 1 base and V 3 bases, and 6 bases lay outside the gene matches. CDR3 protein: CASSESSGPSYEQYF. In DNA, the CDR3 is TGCGCCAGCAGTGAATCTAGCGGCCCATCCTACGAGCAGTACTTC.

This chain connects TRBV27 to TRBJ2-3, with 15 bases fitting TRBD2. J gave up 0 bases and V 5 bases, and 3 bases lay outside the gene matches. From germline, CDR1 is MNHEY and CDR2 SMNVEV (reference sequence). The CDR3 is made up of 17 amino acids. DNA of the CDR3: TGTGCCAGCAGTGGGGGGACTAGCGGGAGGAGCACAGATACGCAGTATTTT. This encodes CASSGGTSGRSTDTQYF.